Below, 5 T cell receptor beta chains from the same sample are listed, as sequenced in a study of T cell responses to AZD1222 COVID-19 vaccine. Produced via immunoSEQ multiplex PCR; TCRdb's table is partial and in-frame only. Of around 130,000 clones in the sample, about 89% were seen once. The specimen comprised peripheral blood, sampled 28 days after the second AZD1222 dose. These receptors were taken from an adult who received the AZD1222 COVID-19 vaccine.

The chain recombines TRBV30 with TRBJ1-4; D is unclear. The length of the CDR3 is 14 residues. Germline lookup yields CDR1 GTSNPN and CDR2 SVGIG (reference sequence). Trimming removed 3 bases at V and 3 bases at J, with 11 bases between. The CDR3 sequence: CAWSLLGPNEKLFF. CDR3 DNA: TGTGCCTGGAGCCTCCTCGGACCTAATGAAAAACTGTTTTTT.

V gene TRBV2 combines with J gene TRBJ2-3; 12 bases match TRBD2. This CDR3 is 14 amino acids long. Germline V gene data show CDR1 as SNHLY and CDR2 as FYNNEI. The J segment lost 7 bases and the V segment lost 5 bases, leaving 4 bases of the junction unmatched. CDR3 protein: CASSLLAGGNTQYF. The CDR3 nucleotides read TGTGCCAGCAGTTTACTAGCGGGAGGAAATACGCAGTATTTT.

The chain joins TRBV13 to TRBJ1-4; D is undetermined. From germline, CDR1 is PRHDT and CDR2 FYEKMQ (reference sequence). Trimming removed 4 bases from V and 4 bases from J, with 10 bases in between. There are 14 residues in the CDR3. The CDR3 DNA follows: TGTGCCAGCAGCTCAGGCCGGGGTAATGAAAAACTGTTTTTT. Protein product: CASSSGRGNEKLFF.

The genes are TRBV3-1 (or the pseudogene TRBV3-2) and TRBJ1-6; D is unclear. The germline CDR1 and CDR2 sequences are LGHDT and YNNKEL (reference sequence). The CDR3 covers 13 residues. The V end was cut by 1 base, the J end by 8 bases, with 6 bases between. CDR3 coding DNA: TGTGCCAGCAGCCAAGCTGGGTATTCACCCCTCCACTTT. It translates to CASSQAGYSPLHF.

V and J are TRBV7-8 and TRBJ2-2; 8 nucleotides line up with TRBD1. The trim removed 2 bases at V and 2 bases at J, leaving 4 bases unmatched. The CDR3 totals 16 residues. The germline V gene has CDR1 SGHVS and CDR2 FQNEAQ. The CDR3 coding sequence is TGTGCCAGCAGCTTAATTGGACAGGGTAACACCGGGGAGCTGTTTTTT. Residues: CASSLIGQGNTGELFF.